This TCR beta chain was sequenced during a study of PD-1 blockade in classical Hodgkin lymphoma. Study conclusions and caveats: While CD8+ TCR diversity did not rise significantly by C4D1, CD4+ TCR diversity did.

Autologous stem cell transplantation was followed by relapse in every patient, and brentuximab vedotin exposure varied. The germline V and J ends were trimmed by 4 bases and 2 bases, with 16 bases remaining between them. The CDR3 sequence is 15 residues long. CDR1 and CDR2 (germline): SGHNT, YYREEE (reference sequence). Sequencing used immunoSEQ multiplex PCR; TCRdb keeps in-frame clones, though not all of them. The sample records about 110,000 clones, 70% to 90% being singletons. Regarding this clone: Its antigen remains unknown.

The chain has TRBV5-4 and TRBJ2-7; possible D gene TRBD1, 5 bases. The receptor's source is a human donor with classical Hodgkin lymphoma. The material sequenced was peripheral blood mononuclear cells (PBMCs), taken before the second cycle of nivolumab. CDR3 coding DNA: TGTGCCAGCAGCCGTAGCCCCAGGGAACCCTACGAGCAGTACTTC. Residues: CASSRSPREPYEQYF.